The rows below give T cell receptor beta chains drawn from one sample of a study of shared clonotypes between healthy human individuals. Produced via immunoSEQ multiplex PCR; TCRdb's table is partial and in-frame only. The sample contains more than 550,000 clones, around 90% of which appear only once. The sample comprised naive CD8+ T cells sorted from blood. The receptors here all came from a man under 40 in good health. The CDR3 runs from the conserved cysteine through the conserved F or W. The D gene is left open where the match is weak.

v_gene: TRBV14
d_gene: NA
j_gene: TRBJ2-1
CDR3nt: TGTGCCAGCAGCCAAGAGCTACAGGGCACCTACAATGAGCAGTTCTTC
CDR3aa: CASSQELQGTYNEQFF

v_gene: TRBV5-6
d_gene: NA
j_gene: TRBJ1-3
CDR3nt: TGTGCCAGCAGCTTTAGATCGGGGTGGGCCGGAGGAGGAAACACCATATATTTT
CDR3aa: CASSFRSGWAGGGNTIYF

v_gene: TRBV9
d_gene: NA
j_gene: TRBJ2-7
CDR3nt: TGTGCCAGCAGCGTGACCGGGACCATGTACGACGAGCAGTACTTC
CDR3aa: CASSVTGTMYDEQYF

v_gene: TRBV28
d_gene: NA
j_gene: TRBJ2-7
CDR3nt: TGTGCCAGCGGCAGGGCTTACGAGCAGTACTTC
CDR3aa: CASGRAYEQYF

v_gene: TRBV7-9
d_gene: TRBD2
j_gene: TRBJ2-3
CDR3nt: TGTGCCAGCAGACCACTAGCGGACACAGATACGCAGTATTTT
CDR3aa: CASRPLADTDTQYF

v_gene: TRBV7-3
d_gene: NA
j_gene: TRBJ2-7
CDR3nt: TGTGCCAGCAGCTTAAACCCTTCCTACGAGCAGTACTTC
CDR3aa: CASSLNPSYEQYF

v_gene: TRBV11-3
d_gene: NA
j_gene: TRBJ2-1
CDR3nt: TGTGCCAGCAGCCGATGGCCTCATCATGAGCAGTTCTTC
CDR3aa: CASSRWPHHEQFF

v_gene: TRBV7-8
d_gene: NA
j_gene: TRBJ2-2
CDR3nt: TGTGCCAGCAGCTTAGCACTAGTTTTTAACACCGGGGAGCTGTTTTTT
CDR3aa: CASSLALVFNTGELFF

v_gene: TRBV7-9
d_gene: NA
j_gene: TRBJ2-1
CDR3nt: TGTGCCAGCAGCTTACTGGATTCGGGGCCATCAGACAATGAGCAGTTCTTC
CDR3aa: CASSLLDSGPSDNEQFF

v_gene: TRBV7-9
d_gene: TRBD2
j_gene: TRBJ2-7
CDR3nt: TGTGCCAGCAGCTGGTCCGGGACTACCCTCTACGAGCAGTACTTC
CDR3aa: CASSWSGTTLYEQYF

v_gene: TRBV13
d_gene: NA
j_gene: TRBJ2-7
CDR3nt: TGTGCCAGCAGCCTTAACAGGGATTACTCCTACGAGCAGTACTTC
CDR3aa: CASSLNRDYSYEQYF

v_gene: TRBV19
d_gene: TRBD2
j_gene: TRBJ2-7
CDR3nt: TGTGCCAGTATTGGTCACCAAGCGGGAGCTAGAGAGCAGTACTTC
CDR3aa: CASIGHQAGAREQYF

v_gene: TRBV7-8
d_gene: TRBD1
j_gene: TRBJ1-1
CDR3nt: TGTGCCAGCAGCCCTTTCCCGGGACAGGGGAACACTGAAGCTTTCTTT
CDR3aa: CASSPFPGQGNTEAFF

v_gene: TRBV7-9
d_gene: NA
j_gene: TRBJ1-4
CDR3nt: TGTGCCAGCAGCTTCGAGGGGACTAATGAAAAACTGTTTTTT
CDR3aa: CASSFEGTNEKLFF